This T cell receptor (beta chain) was identified in a study of blood T cell repertoires in COVID-19 (TCRdb year 2020). Looking at the study overall: Samples from collaborators originated in the United States, Italy and Spain and spanned both the acute and convalescent phases of COVID-19. The prospective study material was composed of cDNA or gDNA derived from T cells, B-cell-depleted T cells, or PBMCs. Subjects who had been exposed to COVID-19, were actively infected with it, or had recovered from it provided the deeply sampled blood TCRbeta repertoires that made up the dataset. A freely available public database, intended as a resource for researchers studying the immune response to SARS-CoV-2, is where the repertoires were released. The samples were drawn from two sources: the first 160 participants of the ongoing ImmuneRACE study, and some 1,300 subjects contributed by 6 global collaborators. The sample metadata nearly always contained a de-identified subject ID, COVID-19 status, age in years and sex. Where HLA class I and class II types were available, the types were taken from metadata supplied by the sample provider, not from assay-based typing.

As to this clone: The specificity of this receptor is unknown. The input lacks base qualities; no much larger clone sits a single base away.

The CDR3 starts with the cysteine, ends with the phenylalanine, and has 12 residues. Only the CDR3 portion is preserved as DNA: 36 bases, with reading frame beginning at the first base. Via the germline V gene, CDR1 is KGHDR and CDR2 SFDVKD. A distance of 15 bases separates the germline ends of V and J, which lose 9 bases and 8 bases respectively. General findings and caveats noted by the study authors: The amount of clinical and demographic metadata varied by source and participant and was provided uncurated.

TCRbeta CDR3 regions were amplified from genomic DNA by means of the immunoSEQ Assay, a bias-controlled multiplex PCR. Per the source publication's procedure: Nucleated cell counts per sample were estimated from amplification of reference gene primers within the assay. To quantify the absolute abundance of each unique TCRbeta CDR3 rearrangement, sequence reads were collapsed and filtered. For each sample, productive Simpson clonality was calculated as the square root of Simpson's diversity index across productive rearrangements. TCRdb stores this immuneACCESS table with in-frame sequences only. Part of the clones is absent; in the studies checked, under half of the shortfall reflects unresolved V genes, and no reason is known for the rest. V and J calls and clone size are copied from that table; D and trimming were computed from the DNA. A total of 72,000 or so clones appear in this sample, 80% to 90% of them only once. The ten most abundant clones make up roughly 6.2% of the sample.

Whole blood was collected in K2EDTA tubes by collaborating institutions according to the institutions' own protocols. For TCRbeta analysis, collaborators shipped samples in one of three forms: frozen whole blood, isolated PBMCs, or DNA extracted from either of those sample types. The rearrangement joined TRBV24-1 to TRBJ1-2; a weak D assignment points to TRBD1 (5 bases agree). This TCR was recovered from a man in his fifties with active COVID-19. Sequencing was performed on peripheral blood. The CDR3 region: CATGAPTEGYTF. The bases read TGTGCCACCGGGGCTCCTACGGAGGGCTACACCTTC.